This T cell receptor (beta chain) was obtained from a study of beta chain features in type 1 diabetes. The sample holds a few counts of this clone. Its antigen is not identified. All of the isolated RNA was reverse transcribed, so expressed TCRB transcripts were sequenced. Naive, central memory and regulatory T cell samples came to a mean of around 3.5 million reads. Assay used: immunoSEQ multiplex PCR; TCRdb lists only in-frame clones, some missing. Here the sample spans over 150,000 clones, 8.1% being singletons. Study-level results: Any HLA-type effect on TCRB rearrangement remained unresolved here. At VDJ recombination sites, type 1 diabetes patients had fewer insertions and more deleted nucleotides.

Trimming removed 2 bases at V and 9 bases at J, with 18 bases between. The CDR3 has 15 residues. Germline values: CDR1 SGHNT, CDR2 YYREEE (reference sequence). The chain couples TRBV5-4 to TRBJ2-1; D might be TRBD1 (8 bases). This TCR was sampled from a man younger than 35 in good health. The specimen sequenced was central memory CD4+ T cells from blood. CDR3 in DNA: TGTGCCAGCAGCTTCAACAGGGGGGGTTTTGTTGAGCAGTTCTTC. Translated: CASSFNRGGFVEQFF.